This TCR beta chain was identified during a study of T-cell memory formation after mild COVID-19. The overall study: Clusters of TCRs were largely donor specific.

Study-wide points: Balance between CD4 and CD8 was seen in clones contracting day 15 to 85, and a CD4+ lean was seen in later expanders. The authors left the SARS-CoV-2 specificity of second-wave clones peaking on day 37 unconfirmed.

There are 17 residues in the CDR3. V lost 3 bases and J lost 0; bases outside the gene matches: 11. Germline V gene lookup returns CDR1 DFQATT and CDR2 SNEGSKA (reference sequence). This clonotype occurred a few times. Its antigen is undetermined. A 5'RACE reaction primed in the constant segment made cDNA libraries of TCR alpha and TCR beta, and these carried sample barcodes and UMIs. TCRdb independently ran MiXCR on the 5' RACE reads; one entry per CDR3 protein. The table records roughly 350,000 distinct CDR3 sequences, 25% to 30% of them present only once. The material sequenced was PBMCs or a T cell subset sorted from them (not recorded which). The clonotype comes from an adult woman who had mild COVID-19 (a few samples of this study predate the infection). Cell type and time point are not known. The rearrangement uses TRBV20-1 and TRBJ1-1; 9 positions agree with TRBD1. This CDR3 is CSARGLSRTGVNTEAFF. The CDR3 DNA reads TGCAGTGCTAGGGGGCTATCTCGGACAGGGGTGAACACTGAAGCTTTCTTT.